The 8 T cell receptor beta chains reported below all come from one sample, sequenced in a study of blood T cells in healthy people across ages. The authors ran a second PCR of about 6 to 11 cycles using a sample-barcoded 5' primer and a J-beta primer mix. TCRdb used MiXCR to reprocess the 5' RACE reads, holding one entry per CDR3 protein. This sample carries about 730,000 distinct CDR3 sequences, 43% of them seen once, and the ten largest clones take less than 25%. Sample: blood. All receptors derive from a woman aged 55-69 years in good health.

A few counts support this clonotype. This sequence joins TRBV6-6 and TRBJ2-1; TRBD2 is a possible D gene (5 bases). CDR1 is MNHNY, CDR2 SVGAGI, per germline (reference sequence). V lost 0 bases to trimming and J lost 9 bases, with 9 bases between them. The length of the CDR3 is 13 residues. The CDR3 loop is CASSYSSVGEQFF. CDR3 sequence (DNA): TGTGCCAGCAGTTACTCTAGCGTGGGTGAGCAGTTCTTC.

This clonotype has only a few counts. V and J are TRBV14 and TRBJ2-5; possibly TRBD1 for D (5 bases). V shed 0 bases and J shed 5 bases, with 13 bases lying between them. Per germline, CDR1 SGHDN and CDR2 FVKESK. The CDR3 loop spans 15 amino acids. CDR3 DNA sequence: TGTGCCAGCAGCCAAGATCAGGGCGCAAAGGAGACCCAGTACTTC. Amino acid sequence: CASSQDQGAKETQYF.

For this clonotype: A much larger clone differs from this one at a single base, so this may be a read error. The chain has TRBV12-3 or TRBV12-4 and TRBJ2-1; the match to TRBD2 covers 7 bases. The CDR3 is 16 residues long. This chain's CDR3 is CASSFETSASYNKQFF. As DNA, the CDR3 is TGTGCCAGCAGTTTCGAAACTAGCGCCAGCTACAATAAGCAGTTCTTC.

The rearrangement uses TRBV12-3 or TRBV12-4 and TRBJ2-1; TRBD1 matches 7 bases. The CDR3 extends over 16 amino acids. The J segment lost 4 bases and the V segment lost 6 bases, leaving 12 bases of the junction unmatched. CDR3 protein: CASSPEAGTAYNEQFF. CDR3 DNA sequence: TGTGCCAGCAGCCCCGAAGCCGGGACAGCGTACAATGAGCAGTTCTTC.

The chain has TRBV20-1 and TRBJ2-5; 9 bases are a match to TRBD2. This CDR3 has 14 amino acids. The V and J ends lost 4 bases and 11 bases, in that order; junction bases with no gene match: 14. The germline V gene has CDR1 DFQATT and CDR2 SNEGSKA (reference sequence). This CDR3 reads CSAIETSGHNEQYF. The CDR3 DNA follows: TGCAGTGCTATAGAGACTAGCGGCCACAATGAGCAGTACTTC.

For this clonotype: This could be a read error, since a much larger clone is one nucleotide away. The J gene is TRBJ2-1, the V gene TRBV29-1; D is unresolved. The length of the CDR3 is 15 residues. Germline CDR1 SQVTM, CDR2 ANQGSEA. The CDR3 bases are TGCAGGGTCGTTGCCGGGTCGCGTCTATACAATGAGCAGTTCTTC. Translated, it gives CRVVAGSRLYNEQFF.

This clonotype was detected only once. This may be a read error, as it is one base from a much larger clone. The rearrangement links TRBV24-1 to TRBJ2-1, with D perhaps matching TRBD2 (6 bases). The germline CDR1 and CDR2 sequences are KGHDR and SFDVKD. This CDR3 contains 13 residues. The CDR3 sequence is CATIDWRGYEQFF. For the CDR3, the DNA is TGTGCCACCATTGATTGGAGGGGATATGAGCAGTTCTTC.

This clonotype showed up many times. This chain connects TRBV29-1 to TRBJ2-1, with 13 bases aligning to TRBD2. CDR1 and CDR2 (germline): SQVTM, ANQGSEA. CDR3 size: 14 residues. Trimming cost V 7 bases and J 8 bases; bases outside gene matches: 8. The CDR3 DNA sequence: TGCAGCGCCGCCGCTACTAGCGGGAGGGATGAGCAGTTCTTC. It encodes CSAAATSGRDEQFF.